The clone carrying this T cell receptor (beta chain) has just one count. This record comes from a study of T cell responses to AZD1222 COVID-19 vaccine. Clones were sequenced by immunoSEQ multiplex PCR, and TCRdb holds only the in-frame ones, with some missing. The data contain around 140,000 clones, approximately 94% of them singletons. Trimming took off 0 bases at V and 1 base at J, with 9 bases between the two ends. Germline values: CDR1 MNHEY, CDR2 SVGAGI. CDR3 size: 15 residues. This receptor was obtained from an adult in good health. This specimen consisted of peripheral blood, obtained on day 0 of AZD1222 vaccination. The chain employs TRBV6-5 and TRBJ1-1; D is unresolved. The CDR3 DNA reads as TGTGCCAGCAGTTACTCGGCCGTTGCGAACACTGAAGCTTTCTTT. Translation: CASSYSAVANTEAFF.